This TCR beta chain was captured in a study of technical replicates of blood from a handful of donors. TCRdb's table, derived via immunoSEQ multiplex PCR, lists solely in-frame clones and lacks some. Here the sample spans about 66,000 clones, about 97% being singletons. Germline V CDR1 and CDR2: SGHTA, FQGTGA. The length of the CDR3 is 18 residues. The ends lost 5 bases at V and 3 bases at J; junction bases unmatched: 13. Sequencing was performed on T cells isolated from PBMCs. This sequence originates from a human donor in good health. The V call is TRBV7-3, the J call TRBJ2-2, with 9 bases lining up with TRBD1. The DNA of the CDR3 is TGTGCCAGCAGCGCCGGGACAGGGTTGGCAGAAGACACCGGGGAGCTGTTTTTT. Translating gives CASSAGTGLAEDTGELFF.